Below are 23 T cell receptor beta chains sequenced from a single sample in a study of beta chain features in type 1 diabetes. Study observations and caveats: In every one of the four CD4+ subsets, TCRB CDR3s were moderately but significantly shorter in Type 1 diabetes patients.

TCRB transcripts that were expressed got sequenced, as all of the isolated RNA had been reverse transcribed. This table comes from immunoSEQ multiplex PCR, and its TCRdb copy is limited to in-frame clones, with some not included. The table includes some 150,000 clones, roughly 9% detected once. These receptors lack a known antigen. Specimen: central memory CD4+ T cells from blood. Receptors were obtained from a woman in her twenties or thirties with type 1 diabetes.

On this clone: Other DNA sequences from this sample encode an identical CDR3 as well. This chain connects TRBV29-1 to TRBJ2-3, with 13 positions matching TRBD2. The germline V gene encodes CDR1 SQVTM and CDR2 ANQGSEA. The CDR3 loop spans 15 amino acids. The trim removed 3 bases at V and 6 bases at J, leaving 6 bases unmatched. The DNA for the CDR3 is TGCAGCGTTGACCGACTAGCGGGAGGAACCGATACGCAGTATTTT. Translating gives CSVDRLAGGTDTQYF.

The chain recombines TRBV9 with TRBJ1-2; D is possibly TRBD1 (6 bases). Trimming took 4 bases from V and 3 from J, leaving 10 bases between them. The CDR3 has 13 residues. Germline CDR1 SGDLS, CDR2 YYNGEE. The CDR3 DNA follows: TGTGCCAGCAGCCAAACAGGGCACTATGGCTACACCTTC. Amino acid sequence: CASSQTGHYGYTF.

The chain is built from TRBV5-1 and TRBJ2-5; 8 bases are shared with TRBD2. V trimming: 2 bases; J trimming: 0 bases; junction bases outside the gene matches: 6. Looked up from germline, CDR1 is SGHRS and CDR2 is YFSETQ. The CDR3 has 16 amino acids. CDR3 sequence: CASSLSLLADQETQYF. The CDR3 DNA follows: TGCGCCAGCAGCTTATCCTTACTAGCGGACCAAGAGACCCAGTACTTC.

CDR3 in amino acids: CASSETTGTEAFF. Here the CDR3 DNA reads TGTGCCAGCAGTGAGACCACAGGGACTGAAGCTTTCTTT. V is TRBV2 and J is TRBJ1-1; TRBD1 might be the D (6 bases). The CDR3 runs to 13 residues. Trimming cost V 3 bases and J 5 bases, with 10 bases left between them. Germline CDR1 reads SNHLY; CDR2 reads FYNNEI.

The chain uses TRBV19 and TRBJ2-1; 15 nucleotides line up with TRBD2. Per the germline V gene, CDR1 is LNHDA and CDR2 is SQIVND (reference sequence). CDR3 length: 18 amino acids. With 5 bases clipped from V and 7 bases from J, the junction kept 12 bases outside the gene matches. The CDR3, as DNA: TGTGCCAGTAGTTCCGGACATTGGACTAGCGGGAGGGATAATGAGCAGTTCTTC. It yields the protein CASSSGHWTSGRDNEQFF.

This clone showed up just a few times. V usage is TRBV30 and J usage is TRBJ2-5, with TRBD2 matching over 8 bases. The germline gives CDR1 GTSNPN, CDR2 SVGIG (reference sequence). V was clipped by 5 bases and J by 1 base; unmatched bases: 3. CDR3 length: 13 residues. For the CDR3, the DNA is TGTGCCTGGGAAACTAGCGGCCAAGAGACCCAGTACTTC. It specifies CAWETSGQETQYF.

The chain has TRBV30 and TRBJ2-4; 7 positions match TRBD1. The CDR3 covers 15 residues. The junction had 9 bases not matched to a gene; V was cut back by 1 base and J by 6 bases. The germline CDR1 and CDR2 sequences are GTSNPN and SVGIG (reference sequence). CDR3 nucleotides: TGTGCCTGGAGTGGAGGGGGACAGTCAAGAAACATTCAGTACTTC. Translated: CAWSGGGQSRNIQYF.

This clone was observed a handful of times. Other nucleotide sequences from this sample produce the same CDR3. This rearrangement joins TRBV29-1 to TRBJ1-3; a weak D match, TRBD1 (5 bases). Germline-derived CDR1 and CDR2 are SQVTM and ANQGSEA. V gave up 3 bases and J gave up 3 bases, with 9 bases separating them. This CDR3 region has 13 residues. For the CDR3, the DNA is TGCAGCGTTGACGGCCAGGGTGGAAACACCATATATTTT. Translated: CSVDGQGGNTIYF.

This clone was recorded at least ten times. The sample holds other DNA sequences that translate to the same CDR3. This chain uses TRBV28 with TRBJ1-2; 8 nucleotides line up with TRBD1. Looked up from germline, CDR1 is MDHEN and CDR2 is SYDVKM. The CDR3 sequence is 13 residues long. V was clipped by 6 bases and J by 7 bases; unmatched bases: 7. Written as DNA, the CDR3 is TGTGCCAGCAGCCGTGGACAGGGTGGTGGCTACACCTTC. Protein sequence: CASSRGQGGGYTF.

The V and J genes are TRBV15 and TRBJ2-1; 8 bases match TRBD1. The CDR3 is 17 residues long. In germline, CDR1 is LNHNV, CDR2 YYDKDF (reference sequence). Germline trimming cut 3 bases from V and 4 bases from J; bases unmatched to any gene: 11. CDR3 amino acids: CATSRDPRDRIYNEQFF. In DNA form, the CDR3 reads TGTGCCACCAGCAGGGATCCGCGGGACAGGATTTACAATGAGCAGTTCTTC.

There are a few counts of this clone. The rearrangement uses TRBV4-2 and TRBJ1-1, with 8 bases that match TRBD1. CDR1 is LGHNA and CDR2 is YNFKEQ in the germline V gene. The CDR3 has 17 amino acids. With 0 bases clipped from V and 3 bases from J, the junction kept 9 bases outside the gene matches. The CDR3 bases are TGTGCCAGCAGCCAAGAAATCAGGGGGCTAAGGGACACTGAAGCTTTCTTT. Translating gives CASSQEIRGLRDTEAFF.

The genes are TRBV7-9 and TRBJ1-4; tentative D call: TRBD1 (5 bases). This CDR3 comprises 15 residues. Deletions cut 3 bases from V and 0 bases from J, with 8 bases between. Germline V gene lookup returns CDR1 SEHNR and CDR2 FQNEAQ (reference sequence). The CDR3 bases are TGTGCCAGCAGCTTCCAGGGAACAACTAATGAAAAACTGTTTTTT. Its translation is CASSFQGTTNEKLFF.

The table lists this clone with a few counts. CDR3 loop: CASSLVGGSGSYEQYF. The CDR3 region has the DNA TGCGCCAGCAGCTTGGTTGGCGGGAGTGGGTCCTACGAGCAGTACTTC. V and J are TRBV5-1 and TRBJ2-7; TRBD2 matches at 7 bases. Looked up from germline, CDR1 is SGHRS and CDR2 is YFSETQ. Losses at the gene ends were 0 bases for V and 1 base for J; bases not matched to a gene: 7. CDR3 length: 16 residues.

The chain combines TRBV6-1 with TRBJ1-5; 8 nucleotides line up with TRBD1. This CDR3 is 15 amino acids long. CDR1 and CDR2 from the germline V gene are MNHNS and SASEGT. The V gene end was trimmed by 0 bases and the J gene end by 6 bases; junction bases not matched to a gene: 4. The CDR3 region is CASSEAGRGPQPQHF. CDR3 DNA sequence: TGTGCCAGCAGTGAAGCCGGCAGGGGGCCTCAGCCCCAGCATTTT.

There are many counts of this clone. This chain links TRBV28 with TRBJ2-7; possible D gene TRBD1, 5 bases. The V and J ends lost 3 bases and 0 bases respectively, with 12 bases between them. The CDR3 runs 15 residues. Germline CDR1 is MDHEN and CDR2 is SYDVKM. The DNA of the CDR3 is TGTGCCAGCAGTTTGGGGCCAGGACACTCCTACGAGCAGTACTTC. Translating gives CASSLGPGHSYEQYF. The variable domain in full, with the rest retrieved from reference TRBV28 and TRBJ2-7, is DVKVTQSSRYLVKRTGEKVFLECVQDMDHENMFWYRQDPGLGLRLIYFSYDVKMKEKGDIPEGYSVSREKKERFSLILESASTNQTSMYLCASSLGPGHSYEQYFGPGTRLTVT.

The gene calls are TRBV5-1 and TRBJ2-1, with 12 bases matching TRBD2. CDR3 size: 16 residues. Germline trimming cut 0 bases from V and 7 bases from J; bases unmatched to any gene: 5. Germline V CDR1 and CDR2: SGHRS, YFSETQ. CDR3 region: CASSLGLAGDGNEQFF. CDR3 nucleotide sequence: TGCGCCAGCAGCTTGGGACTAGCGGGAGATGGGAATGAGCAGTTCTTC.

DNA of the CDR3: TGTGCCAGCACTAGACAGGGGGCCTCGGATGAGCAGTTCTTC. This encodes CASTRQGASDEQFF. V and J are TRBV9 and TRBJ2-1; 10 nucleotides line up with TRBD1. CDR1 SGDLS and CDR2 YYNGEE come from the germline V gene. The CDR3 extends over 14 amino acids. Trimming removed 6 bases from V and 8 bases from J; junction bases left unmatched: 8.

The chain employs TRBV5-1 and TRBJ1-1, with D possibly being TRBD1 (6 bases). Germline CDR1 SGHRS, CDR2 YFSETQ. The CDR3 runs 15 residues. Trimming cost V 2 bases and J 1 base, with 12 bases left between them. CDR3 region: CASSFTGTKNTEAFF. CDR3 nucleotides: TGCGCCAGCAGCTTCACCGGGACAAAGAACACTGAAGCTTTCTTT.

Only a few counts were recorded for this clone. This chain uses TRBV5-1 with TRBJ2-1, with 8 bases fitting TRBD2. Germline V gene data show CDR1 as SGHRS and CDR2 as YFSETQ. The CDR3 length is 15 residues. Trimming cost V 5 bases and J 2 bases; bases outside gene matches: 6. The CDR3 DNA sequence: TGCGCCAGCAGTCCCAGCGGGAGAGCCTACAATGAGCAGTTCTTC. It codes for CASSPSGRAYNEQFF. The full variable domain, rest sourced from reference TRBV5-1 and TRBJ2-1, is KAGVTQTPRYLIKTRGQQVTLSCSPISGHRSVSWYQQTPGQGLQFLFEYFSETQRNKGNFPGRFSGRQFSNSRSEMNVSTLELGDSALYLCASSPSGRAYNEQFFGPGTRLTVL.

A few counts support this clone. The V gene is TRBV11-2, the J gene TRBJ2-5, with D possibly TRBD2 on 6 matching bases. V lost 1 base and J 1 base, leaving 16 bases between the germline ends. This CDR3 has 17 residues. CDR1 is SGHAT and CDR2 is FQNNGV in the germline V gene. The CDR3 DNA is TGTGCCAGCAGCTTAGGGGTTGTTAGCGGAACCCAAGAGACCCAGTACTTC. This gives the protein CASSLGVVSGTQETQYF.

The rearrangement uses TRBV5-4 and TRBJ2-7, with D maybe TRBD1 (5 bases). CDR1 and CDR2 from the germline V gene are SGHNT and YYREEE (reference sequence). CDR3 length: 13 amino acids. The germline V and J ends were trimmed by 4 bases and 4 bases, with 12 bases remaining between them. CDR3 protein: CASSPRANYEQYF. CDR3 coding DNA: TGTGCCAGCAGCCCCAGGGCTAATTACGAGCAGTACTTC. Drawing the rest from reference TRBV5-4 and TRBJ2-7, the complete variable domain is ETGVTQSPTHLIKTRGQQVTLRCSSQSGHNTVSWYQQALGQGPQFIFQYYREEENGRGNFPPRFSGLQFPNYSSELNVNALELDDSALYLCASSPRANYEQYFGPGTRLTVT.

This clone was counted between two and nine times. The V call is TRBV21-1, the J call TRBJ2-1; TRBD2, the table's D call, was not compared with the DNA. TRBV21-1 is a pseudogene segment. CDR3 length: 16 amino acids. The CDR3 DNA is TGTGCCAGCAGCGAACCTCTAGCGGACCATACCCGGGGGCAGTTCTTC. Protein: CASSEPLADHTRGQFF.

The chain combines TRBV6-6 with TRBJ2-5; TRBD1 matches at 7 bases. The J call is doubtful: the DNA matches TRBJ2-7 better. CDR3 length equals 12 residues. Germline V gene lookup returns CDR1 MNHNY and CDR2 SVGAGI (reference sequence). DNA for the CDR3: TGTGCCAGCAGTAGAGGGGGCCCCGAGCAGTACTTC. Residues: CASSRGGPEQYF.